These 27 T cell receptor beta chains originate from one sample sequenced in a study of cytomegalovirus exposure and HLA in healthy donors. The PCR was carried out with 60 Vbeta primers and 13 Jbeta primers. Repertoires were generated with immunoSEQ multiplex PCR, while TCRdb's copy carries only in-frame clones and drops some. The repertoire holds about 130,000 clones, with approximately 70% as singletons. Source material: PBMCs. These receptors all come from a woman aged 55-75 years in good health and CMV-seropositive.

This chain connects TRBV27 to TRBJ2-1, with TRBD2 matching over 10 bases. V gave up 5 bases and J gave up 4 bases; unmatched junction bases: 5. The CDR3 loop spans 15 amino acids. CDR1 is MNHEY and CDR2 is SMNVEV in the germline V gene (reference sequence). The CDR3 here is CASSTLAGDYNEQFF. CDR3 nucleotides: TGTGCCAGCAGTACCCTAGCGGGGGATTACAATGAGCAGTTCTTC.

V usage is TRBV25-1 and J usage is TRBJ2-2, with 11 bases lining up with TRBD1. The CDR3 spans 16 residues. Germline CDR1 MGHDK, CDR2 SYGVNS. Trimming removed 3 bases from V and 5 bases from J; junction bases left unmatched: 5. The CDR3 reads CASSDPGTGGTGELFF. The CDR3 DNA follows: TGTGCCAGCAGTGATCCCGGGACAGGGGGGACCGGGGAGCTGTTTTTT.

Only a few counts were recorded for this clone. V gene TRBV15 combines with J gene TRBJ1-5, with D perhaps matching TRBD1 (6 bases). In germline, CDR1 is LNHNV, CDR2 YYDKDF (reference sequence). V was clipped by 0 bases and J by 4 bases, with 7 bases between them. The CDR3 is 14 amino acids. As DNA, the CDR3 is TGTGCCACCAGCAGAGACAGGGGAAATCAGCCCCAGCATTTT. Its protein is CATSRDRGNQPQHF.

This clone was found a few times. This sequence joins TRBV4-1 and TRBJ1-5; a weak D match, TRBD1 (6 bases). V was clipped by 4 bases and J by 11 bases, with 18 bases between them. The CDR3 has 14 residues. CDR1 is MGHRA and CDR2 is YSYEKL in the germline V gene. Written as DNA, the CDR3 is TGCGCCAGCAGCCTACGTTTTACAGGGTGGGCCCAGCATTTT. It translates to CASSLRFTGWAQHF.

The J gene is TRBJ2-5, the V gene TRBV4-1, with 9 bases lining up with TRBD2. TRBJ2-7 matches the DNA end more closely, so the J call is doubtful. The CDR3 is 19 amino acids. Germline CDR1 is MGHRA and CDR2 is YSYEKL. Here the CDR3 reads CASSQEGGPLSGGSYEQYF. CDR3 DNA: TGCGCCAGCAGCCAAGAAGGGGGACCGCTTAGCGGGGGTTCCTACGAGCAGTACTTC.

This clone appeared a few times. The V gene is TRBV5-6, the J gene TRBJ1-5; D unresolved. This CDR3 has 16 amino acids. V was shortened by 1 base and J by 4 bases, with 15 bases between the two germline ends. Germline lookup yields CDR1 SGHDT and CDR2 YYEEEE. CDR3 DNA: TGTGCCAGCAGCTTGTTTACGGGGAGAGGGAATCAGCCCCAGCATTTT. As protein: CASSLFTGRGNQPQHF.

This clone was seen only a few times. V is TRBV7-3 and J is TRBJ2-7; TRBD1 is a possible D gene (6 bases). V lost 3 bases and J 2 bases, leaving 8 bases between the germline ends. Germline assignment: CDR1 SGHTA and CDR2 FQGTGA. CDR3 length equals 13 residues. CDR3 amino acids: CASSFGQTYEQYF. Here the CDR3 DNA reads TGTGCCAGCAGCTTCGGACAGACCTACGAGCAGTACTTC.

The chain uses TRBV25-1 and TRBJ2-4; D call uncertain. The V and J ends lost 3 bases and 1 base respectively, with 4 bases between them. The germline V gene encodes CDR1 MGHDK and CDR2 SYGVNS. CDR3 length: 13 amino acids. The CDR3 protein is CASSDVAKNIQYF. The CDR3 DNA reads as TGTGCCAGCAGTGACGTGGCCAAAAACATTCAGTACTTC.

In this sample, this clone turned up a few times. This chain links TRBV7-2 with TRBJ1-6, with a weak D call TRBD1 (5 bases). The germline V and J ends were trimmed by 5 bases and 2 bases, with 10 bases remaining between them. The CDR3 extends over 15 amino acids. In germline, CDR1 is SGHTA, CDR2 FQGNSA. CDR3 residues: CASSGGGTYNSPLHF. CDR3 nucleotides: TGTGCCAGCAGCGGTGGGGGGACCTATAATTCACCCCTCCACTTT.

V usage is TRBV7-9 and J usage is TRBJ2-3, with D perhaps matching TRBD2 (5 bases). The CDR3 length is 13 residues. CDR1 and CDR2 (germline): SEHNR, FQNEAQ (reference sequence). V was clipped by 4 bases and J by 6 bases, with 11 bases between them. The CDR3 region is CASSSNSGDTQYF. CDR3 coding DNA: TGTGCCAGCAGCTCTAACTCGGGGGATACGCAGTATTTT.

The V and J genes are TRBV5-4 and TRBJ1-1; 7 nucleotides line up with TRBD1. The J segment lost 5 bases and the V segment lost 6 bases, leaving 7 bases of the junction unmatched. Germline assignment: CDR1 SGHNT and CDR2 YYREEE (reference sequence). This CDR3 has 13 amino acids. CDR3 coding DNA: TGTGCCAGCACCCAGGGGGTAGGGACTGAAGCTTTCTTT. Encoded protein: CASTQGVGTEAFF.

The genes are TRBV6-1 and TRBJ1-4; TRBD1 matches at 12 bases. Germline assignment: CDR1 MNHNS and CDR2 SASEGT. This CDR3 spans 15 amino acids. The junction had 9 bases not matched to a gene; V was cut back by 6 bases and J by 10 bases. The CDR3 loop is CASSEGTGGVGKLFF. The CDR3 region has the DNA TGTGCCAGCAGCGAGGGGACAGGGGGCGTGGGAAAACTGTTTTTT.

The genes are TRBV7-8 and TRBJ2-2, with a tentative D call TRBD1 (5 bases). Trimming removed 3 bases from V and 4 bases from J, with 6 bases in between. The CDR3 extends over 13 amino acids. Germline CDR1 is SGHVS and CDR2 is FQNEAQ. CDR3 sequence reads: CASSFRVTGELFF. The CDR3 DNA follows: TGTGCCAGCAGCTTCAGGGTCACCGGGGAGCTGTTTTTT.

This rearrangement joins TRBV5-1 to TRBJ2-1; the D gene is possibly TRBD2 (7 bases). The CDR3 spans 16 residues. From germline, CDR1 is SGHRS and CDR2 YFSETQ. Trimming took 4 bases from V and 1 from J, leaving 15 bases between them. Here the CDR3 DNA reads TGCGCCAGCAGCCTCCCCGGGGGGCGGTCCTACAATGAGCAGTTCTTC. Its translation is CASSLPGGRSYNEQFF.

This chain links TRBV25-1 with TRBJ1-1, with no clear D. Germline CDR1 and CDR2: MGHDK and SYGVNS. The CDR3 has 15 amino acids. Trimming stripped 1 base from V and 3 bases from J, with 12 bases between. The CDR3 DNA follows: TGTGCCAGCAGTGAATTCGGAGGGCGGGACACTGAAGCTTTCTTT. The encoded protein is CASSEFGGRDTEAFF.

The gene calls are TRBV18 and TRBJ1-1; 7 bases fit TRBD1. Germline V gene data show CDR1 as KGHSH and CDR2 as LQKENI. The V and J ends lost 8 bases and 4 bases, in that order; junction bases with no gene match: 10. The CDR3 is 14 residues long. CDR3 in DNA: TGTGCCAGCCACCCGGCAGGGGGAAGCACTGAAGCTTTCTTT. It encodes CASHPAGGSTEAFF. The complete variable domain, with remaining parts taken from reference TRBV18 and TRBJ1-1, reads NAGVMQNPRHLVRRRGQEARLRCSPMKGHSHVYWYRQLPEEGLKFMVYLQKENIIDESGMPKERFSAEFPKEGPSILRIQQVVRGDSAAYFCASHPAGGSTEAFFGQGTRLTVV.

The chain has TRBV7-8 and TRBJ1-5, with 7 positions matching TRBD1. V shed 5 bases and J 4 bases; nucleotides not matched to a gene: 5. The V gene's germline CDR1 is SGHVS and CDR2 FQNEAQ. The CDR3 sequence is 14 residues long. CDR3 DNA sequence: TGTGCCAGCAGCGGAGGGGGCATTAATCAGCCCCAGCATTTT. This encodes CASSGGGINQPQHF. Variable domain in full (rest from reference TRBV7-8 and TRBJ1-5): GAGVSQSPRYKVAKRGQDVALRCDPISGHVSLFWYQQALGQGPEFLTYFQNEAQLDKSGLPSDRFFAERPEGSVSTLKIQRTQQEDSAVYLCASSGGGINQPQHFGDGTRLSIL.

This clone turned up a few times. The CDR3 region is CASSLRGTGANYGYTF. CDR3 bases: TGCGCCAGCAGCTTGAGGGGGACAGGGGCTAACTATGGCTACACCTTC. The V and J genes are TRBV5-1 and TRBJ1-2; 10 bases are a match to TRBD1. CDR1 is SGHRS and CDR2 is YFSETQ in the germline V gene. J was trimmed by 0 bases and V by 1 base; bases with no gene match: 3. The CDR3 is made up of 16 amino acids.

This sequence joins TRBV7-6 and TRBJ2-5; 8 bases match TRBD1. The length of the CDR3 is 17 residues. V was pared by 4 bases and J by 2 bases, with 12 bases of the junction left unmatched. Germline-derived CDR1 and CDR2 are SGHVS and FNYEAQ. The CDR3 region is CASSSESGGWGQETQYF. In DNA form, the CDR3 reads TGTGCCAGCAGCTCCGAATCAGGGGGCTGGGGACAAGAGACCCAGTACTTC.

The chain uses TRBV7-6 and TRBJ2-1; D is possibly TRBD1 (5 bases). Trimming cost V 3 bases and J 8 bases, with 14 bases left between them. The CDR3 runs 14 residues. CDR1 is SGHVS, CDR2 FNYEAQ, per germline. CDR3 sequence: CASSFTGWRDEQFF. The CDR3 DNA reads TGTGCCAGCAGCTTCACAGGTTGGCGTGATGAGCAGTTCTTC.

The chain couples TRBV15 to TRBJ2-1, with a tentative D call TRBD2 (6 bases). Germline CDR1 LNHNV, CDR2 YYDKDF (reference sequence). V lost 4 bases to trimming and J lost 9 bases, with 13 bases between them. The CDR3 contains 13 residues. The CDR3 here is CATSTGLPPEQFF. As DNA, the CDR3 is TGTGCCACCAGCACAGGACTACCCCCTGAGCAGTTCTTC.

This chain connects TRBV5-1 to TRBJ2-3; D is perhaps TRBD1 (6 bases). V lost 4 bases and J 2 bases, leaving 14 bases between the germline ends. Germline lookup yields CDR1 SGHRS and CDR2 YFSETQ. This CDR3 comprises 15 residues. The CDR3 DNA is TGCGCCAGCAGCCTGGACAGAAAGTTCACAGATACGCAGTATTTT. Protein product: CASSLDRKFTDTQYF.

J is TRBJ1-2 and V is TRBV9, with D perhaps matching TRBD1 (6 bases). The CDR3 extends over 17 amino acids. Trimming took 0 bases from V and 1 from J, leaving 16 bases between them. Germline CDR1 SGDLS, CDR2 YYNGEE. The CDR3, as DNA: TGTGCCAGCAGCGTAGCTACTCCGGACAGACATAACTATGGCTACACCTTC. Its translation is CASSVATPDRHNYGYTF. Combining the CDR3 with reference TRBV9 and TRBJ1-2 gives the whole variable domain DSGVTQTPKHLITATGQRVTLRCSPRSGDLSVYWYQQSLDQGLQFLIQYYNGEERAKGNILERFSAQQFPDLHSELNLSSLELGDSALYFCASSVATPDRHNYGYTFGSGTRLTVV.

In nucleotides, the CDR3 is TGTGCCATCAGTGATGGGGCTACAGGTGTACCTGAAAAACTGTTTTTT. Protein: CAISDGATGVPEKLFF. The chain couples TRBV10-3 to TRBJ1-4; possible D gene TRBD1, 5 bases. The CDR3 has 16 residues. Germline loops: CDR1 ENHRY, CDR2 SYGVKD. V was trimmed by 3 bases and J by 7 bases, leaving 18 bases between them.

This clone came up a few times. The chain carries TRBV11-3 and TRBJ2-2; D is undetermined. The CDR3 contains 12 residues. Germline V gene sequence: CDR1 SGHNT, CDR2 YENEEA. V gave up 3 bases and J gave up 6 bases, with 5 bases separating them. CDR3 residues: CASSLAAGELFF. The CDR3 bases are TGTGCCAGCAGCTTGGCGGCCGGGGAGCTGTTTTTT.

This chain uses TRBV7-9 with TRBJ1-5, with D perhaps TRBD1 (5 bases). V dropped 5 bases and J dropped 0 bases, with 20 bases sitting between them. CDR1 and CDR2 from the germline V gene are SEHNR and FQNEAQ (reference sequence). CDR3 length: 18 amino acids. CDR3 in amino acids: CASSTPGGSGTSNQPQHF. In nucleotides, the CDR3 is TGTGCCAGCAGCACCCCTGGAGGGTCCGGGACTAGCAATCAGCCCCAGCATTTT.

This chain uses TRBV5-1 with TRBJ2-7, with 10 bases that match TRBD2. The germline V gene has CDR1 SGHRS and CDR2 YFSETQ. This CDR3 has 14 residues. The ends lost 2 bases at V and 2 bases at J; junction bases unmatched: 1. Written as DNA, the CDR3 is TGCGCCAGCAGCTTACTAGCGGGGCCCTACGAGCAGTACTTC. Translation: CASSLLAGPYEQYF.